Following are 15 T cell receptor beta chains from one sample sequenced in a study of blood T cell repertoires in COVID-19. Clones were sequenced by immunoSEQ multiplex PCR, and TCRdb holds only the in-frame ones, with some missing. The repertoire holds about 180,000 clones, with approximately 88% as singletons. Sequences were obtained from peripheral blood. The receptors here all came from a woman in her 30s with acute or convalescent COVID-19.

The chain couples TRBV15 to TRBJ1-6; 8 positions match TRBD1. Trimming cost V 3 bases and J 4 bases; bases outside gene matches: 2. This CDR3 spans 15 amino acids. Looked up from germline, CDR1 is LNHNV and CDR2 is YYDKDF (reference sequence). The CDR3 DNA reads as TGTGCCACCAGCAGTGGGACAGGATATAATTCACCCCTCCACTTT. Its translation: CATSSGTGYNSPLHF.

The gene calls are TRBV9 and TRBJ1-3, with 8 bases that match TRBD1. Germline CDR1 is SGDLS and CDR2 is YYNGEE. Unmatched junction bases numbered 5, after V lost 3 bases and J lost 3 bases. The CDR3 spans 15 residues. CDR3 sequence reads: CASSAQGAVGNTIYF. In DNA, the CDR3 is TGTGCCAGCAGCGCCCAGGGGGCGGTTGGAAACACCATATATTTT. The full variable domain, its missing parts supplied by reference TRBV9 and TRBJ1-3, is DSGVTQTPKHLITATGQRVTLRCSPRSGDLSVYWYQQSLDQGLQFLIQYYNGEERAKGNILERFSAQQFPDLHSELNLSSLELGDSALYFCASSAQGAVGNTIYFGEGSWLTVV.

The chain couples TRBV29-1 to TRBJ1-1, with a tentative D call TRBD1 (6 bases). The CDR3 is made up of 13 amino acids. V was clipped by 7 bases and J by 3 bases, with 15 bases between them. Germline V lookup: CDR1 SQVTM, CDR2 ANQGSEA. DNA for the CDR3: TGCAGCGGCTACAGGGCAAAGGACACTGAAGCTTTCTTT. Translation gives CSGYRAKDTEAFF. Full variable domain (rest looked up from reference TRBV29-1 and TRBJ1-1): SAVISQKPSRDICQRGTSLTIQCQVDSQVTMMFWYRQQPGQSLTLIATANQGSEATYESGFVIDKFPISRPNLTFSTLTVSNMSPEDSSIYLCSGYRAKDTEAFFGQGTRLTVV.

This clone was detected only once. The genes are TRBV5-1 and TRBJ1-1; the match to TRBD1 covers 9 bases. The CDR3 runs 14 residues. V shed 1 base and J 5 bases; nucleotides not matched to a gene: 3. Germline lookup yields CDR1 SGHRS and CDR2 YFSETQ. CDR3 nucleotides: TGCGCCAGCAGCTTGACAGGGGGCGATACTGAAGCTTTCTTT. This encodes CASSLTGGDTEAFF.

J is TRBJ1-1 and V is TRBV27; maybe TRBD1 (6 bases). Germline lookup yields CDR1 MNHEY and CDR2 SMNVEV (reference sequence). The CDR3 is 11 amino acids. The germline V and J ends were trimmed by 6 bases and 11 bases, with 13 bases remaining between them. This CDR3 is CASRSWQGAFF. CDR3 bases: TGTGCCAGCAGGAGTTGGCAGGGGGCTTTCTTT.

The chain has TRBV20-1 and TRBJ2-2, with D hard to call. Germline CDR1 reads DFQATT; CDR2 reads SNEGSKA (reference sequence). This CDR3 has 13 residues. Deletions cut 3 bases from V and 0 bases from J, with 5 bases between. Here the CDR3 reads CSASQTNTGELFF. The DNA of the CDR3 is TGCAGTGCTAGTCAAACGAACACCGGGGAGCTGTTTTTT.

The CDR3 DNA follows: TGTGCCAGCAGCCACACAACAGGGGGCGCGGGGACCCAGTACTTC. Amino acid sequence: CASSHTTGGAGTQYF. The chain is built from TRBV3-1 (or the pseudogene TRBV3-2) and TRBJ2-5; 9 nucleotides match TRBD1. V trimming: 3 bases; J trimming: 7 bases; junction bases outside the gene matches: 9. This CDR3 has 15 residues. The V gene's germline CDR1 is LGHDT and CDR2 YNNKEL (reference sequence).

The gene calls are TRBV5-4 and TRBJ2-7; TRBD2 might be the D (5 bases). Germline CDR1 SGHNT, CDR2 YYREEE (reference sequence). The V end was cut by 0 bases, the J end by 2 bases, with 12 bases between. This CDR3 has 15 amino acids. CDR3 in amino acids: CASSLGTQSAYEQYF. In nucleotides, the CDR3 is TGTGCCAGCAGCTTGGGGACTCAAAGCGCCTACGAGCAGTACTTC.

The CDR3 bases are TGTGCCAGCAGCAGAAAACCCGGGTCCAGCTCCTATAATTCACCCCTCCACTTT. Encoded protein: CASSRKPGSSSYNSPLHF. The chain couples TRBV7-6 to TRBJ1-6, with unresolved D. Looked up from germline, CDR1 is SGHVS and CDR2 is FNYEAQ. Trimming took off 5 bases at V and 0 bases at J, with 17 bases between the two ends. The CDR3 is 18 residues long. Full variable domain (missing parts from reference TRBV7-6 and TRBJ1-6): GAGVSQSPRYKVTKRGQDVALRCDPISGHVSLYWYRQALGQGPEFLTYFNYEAQQDKSGLPNDRFSAERPEGSISTLTIQRTEQRDSAMYRCASSRKPGSSSYNSPLHFGNGTRLTVT.

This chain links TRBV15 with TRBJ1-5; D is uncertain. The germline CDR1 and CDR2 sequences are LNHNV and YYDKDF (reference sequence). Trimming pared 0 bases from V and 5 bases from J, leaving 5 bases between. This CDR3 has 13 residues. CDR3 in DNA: TGTGCCACCAGCAGAGATTCGTATCAGCCCCAGCATTTT. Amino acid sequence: CATSRDSYQPQHF.

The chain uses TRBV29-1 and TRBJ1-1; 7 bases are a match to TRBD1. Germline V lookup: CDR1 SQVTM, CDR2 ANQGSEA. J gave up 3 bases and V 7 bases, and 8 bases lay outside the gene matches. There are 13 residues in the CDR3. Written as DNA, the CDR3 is TGCAGCGCCTCGAGACAGGGAGACACTGAAGCTTTCTTT. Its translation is CSASRQGDTEAFF.

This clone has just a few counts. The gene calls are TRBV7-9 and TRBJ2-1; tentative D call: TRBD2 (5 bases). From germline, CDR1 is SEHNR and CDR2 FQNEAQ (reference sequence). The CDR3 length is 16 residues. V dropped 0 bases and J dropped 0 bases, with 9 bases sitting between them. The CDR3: CASSLALAFSYNEQFF. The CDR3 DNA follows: TGTGCCAGCAGCTTAGCGCTAGCCTTCTCCTACAATGAGCAGTTCTTC.

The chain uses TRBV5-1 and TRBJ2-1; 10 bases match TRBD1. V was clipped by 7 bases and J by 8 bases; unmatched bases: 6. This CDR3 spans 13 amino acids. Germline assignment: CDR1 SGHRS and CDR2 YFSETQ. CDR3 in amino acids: CASGTGEIDEQFF. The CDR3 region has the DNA TGCGCCAGCGGGACAGGGGAAATCGATGAGCAGTTCTTC.

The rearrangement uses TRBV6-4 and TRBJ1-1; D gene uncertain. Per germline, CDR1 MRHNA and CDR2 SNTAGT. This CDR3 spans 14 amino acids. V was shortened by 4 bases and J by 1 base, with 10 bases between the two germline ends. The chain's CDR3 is CASSASPGNTEAFF. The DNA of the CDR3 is TGTGCCAGCAGTGCATCTCCCGGGAACACTGAAGCTTTCTTT.

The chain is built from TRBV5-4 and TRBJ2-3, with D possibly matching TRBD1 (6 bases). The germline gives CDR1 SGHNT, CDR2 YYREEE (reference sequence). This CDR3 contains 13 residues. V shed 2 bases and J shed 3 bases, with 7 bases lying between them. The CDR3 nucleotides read TGTGCCAGCAGCTTAAGGGGGACAGATACGCAGTATTTT. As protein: CASSLRGTDTQYF.